These 17 T cell receptor beta chains were sequenced from one sample in a study of blood T cells in healthy people across ages. Combining a sample-barcoded 5' primer with a J-beta primer mix, a second PCR ran for roughly 6 to 12 cycles. MiXCR, run by TCRdb on the 5' RACE reads, gives a single entry per CDR3 protein. In the table there are 550,000 to 750,000 distinct CDR3 sequences, under 25% of which are singletons. Sequencing was done on a sample of blood. All receptors come from a man between 65 and 85 years old in good health.

This clonotype was seen only a few times. This rearrangement joins TRBV20-1 to TRBJ1-2, with TRBD1 matching 11 bases. This CDR3 contains 17 residues. V gave up 0 bases and J gave up 3 bases; unmatched junction bases: 9. Germline loops: CDR1 DFQATT, CDR2 SNEGSKA (reference sequence). As DNA, the CDR3 is TGCAGTGCTAGAGACGGGACAGGGGGAGGCGGGGACTATGGCTACACCTTC. This codes for CSARDGTGGGGDYGYTF.

This clonotype showed up just a few times. The chain uses TRBV10-3 and TRBJ2-7; TRBD1 matches at 10 bases. Germline-derived CDR1 and CDR2 are ENHRY and SYGVKD. The V and J ends lost 10 bases and 1 base, in that order; junction bases with no gene match: 7. This CDR3 spans 14 amino acids. DNA for the CDR3: TGTGCCACCACACCGGGACAGGGGTCCTACGAGCAGTACTTC. Its protein is CATTPGQGSYEQYF.

The chain couples TRBV28 to TRBJ2-5; TRBD2 matches at 8 bases. The better agreement between TRBJ2-1 and the DNA end casts doubt on the J call. The CDR3 totals 16 residues. CDR1 and CDR2 (germline): MDHEN, SYDVKM. This CDR3 is CASSPGGAGVRNEQFF. CDR3 coding DNA: TGTGCCAGCAGCCCGGGGGGAGCGGGAGTACGAAATGAGCAGTTCTTC.

V is TRBV7-2 and J is TRBJ2-3, with 10 bases identical to TRBD2. Germline CDR1 and CDR2: SGHTA and FQGNSA. The CDR3 is made up of 17 amino acids. J gave up 9 bases and V 2 bases, and 14 bases lay outside the gene matches. CDR3 nucleotides: TGTGCCAGCAGCTTACGGGGGCGGGCTAGCGGGAGCGACACGCAGTATTTT. It yields the protein CASSLRGRASGSDTQYF.

The chain recombines TRBV27 with TRBJ2-5, with D uncertain. Judging by the DNA end, TRBJ2-7 fits better; the J call may be wrong. Germline V gene data show CDR1 as MNHEY and CDR2 as SMNVEV (reference sequence). The CDR3 runs to 14 residues. CDR3 protein: CASSPWPRGYEQYF. CDR3 in DNA: TGTGCCAGCAGCCCCTGGCCCCGTGGGTACGAGCAGTACTTC.

This clonotype was seen once. The chain links TRBV20-1 to TRBJ2-2; D possibly corresponds to TRBD1 (6 bases). Germline lookup yields CDR1 DFQATT and CDR2 SNEGSKA (reference sequence). The CDR3 covers 16 residues. Trimming pared 1 base from V and 0 bases from J, leaving 12 bases between. CDR3 amino acids: CSARGLRQANTGELFF. In DNA, the CDR3 is TGCAGTGCTAGAGGTTTGAGACAGGCGAACACCGGGGAGCTGTTTTTT.

This clonotype has a count of ten or more. The chain joins TRBV5-1 to TRBJ2-5; 7 bases align to TRBD2. The end of the DNA fits TRBJ2-1 better, so the J call may be wrong. The CDR3 runs 14 residues. From germline, CDR1 is SGHRS and CDR2 YFSETQ. This CDR3 is CASSWGGSFNEQFF. The DNA for the CDR3 is TGCGCCAGCAGCTGGGGCGGGAGTTTCAATGAGCAGTTCTTC.

The chain joins TRBV4-3 to TRBJ1-5; D not certain. V gave up 0 bases and J gave up 4 bases, with 4 bases separating them. CDR1 and CDR2 from the germline V gene are LGHNA and YSLEER. The CDR3 contains 13 residues. CDR3 in amino acids: CASSQDANQPQHF. The CDR3, as DNA: TGCGCCAGCAGCCAAGATGCAAATCAGCCCCAGCATTTT.

This chain joins TRBV7-2 and TRBJ1-2, with TRBD1 as a possible D gene (5 bases). Germline V gene data show CDR1 as SGHTA and CDR2 as FQGNSA. V was clipped by 4 bases and J by 5 bases, with 8 bases between them. The length of the CDR3 is 12 residues. CDR3 DNA: TGTGCCAGCAGCTCGCGACAGTATGGCTACACCTTC. Protein product: CASSSRQYGYTF.

This clonotype has more than one count but fewer than ten. This chain connects TRBV2 to TRBJ2-5, with a weak D call TRBD2 (5 bases). Trimming left V 3 bases short and J 9 bases short, with 17 bases between. The CDR3 runs 14 residues. The germline V gene encodes CDR1 SNHLY and CDR2 FYNNEI. CDR3 residues: CASSEDSASGAQYF. CDR3 sequence (DNA): TGTGCCAGCAGTGAGGATAGCGCGAGTGGGGCCCAGTACTTC.

This clonotype was seen only a few times. This sequence joins TRBV7-2 and TRBJ2-1; 11 bases fit TRBD2. The ends lost 5 bases at V and 10 bases at J; junction bases unmatched: 7. Per the germline V gene, CDR1 is SGHTA and CDR2 is FQGNSA. The CDR3 has 14 residues. CDR3 in amino acids: CASSDRLAGREQFF. Here the CDR3 DNA reads TGTGCCAGCAGCGATAGACTAGCGGGGAGAGAGCAGTTCTTC. Together with reference TRBV7-2 and TRBJ2-1, the CDR3 gives the full variable domain: GAGVSQSPSNKVTEKGKDVELRCDPISGHTALYWYRQSLGQGLEFLIYFQGNSAPDKSGLPSDRFSAERTGGSVSTLTIQRTQQEDSAVYLCASSDRLAGREQFFGPGTRLTVL.

This clonotype appeared a few times. The rearrangement links TRBV7-2 to TRBJ2-5; TRBD1 is a possible D gene (6 bases). Gene TRBJ2-1 matches the end of the DNA better, so the J call may be wrong. The length of the CDR3 is 14 residues. CDR1 SGHTA and CDR2 FQGNSA come from the germline V gene. The CDR3 sequence: CASSLGQAIGEQFF. The CDR3 nucleotides read TGTGCCAGCAGCTTAGGACAGGCCATTGGGGAGCAGTTCTTC.

This chain uses TRBV10-2 with TRBJ2-5, with D possibly TRBD2 on 6 matching bases. This CDR3 has 11 amino acids. Germline V gives CDR1 WSHSY, CDR2 SAAADI. V lost 8 bases to trimming and J lost 9 bases, with 13 bases between them. CDR3 protein: CASDGGAAQYF. CDR3 bases: TGCGCCAGCGACGGGGGAGCGGCCCAGTACTTC.

The sample holds a few counts of this clonotype. The V and J genes are TRBV3-1 and TRBJ2-5, with TRBD1 as a possible D gene (6 bases). TRBJ2-7 matches the DNA end more closely, so the J call is doubtful. There are 13 residues in the CDR3. Per the germline V gene, CDR1 is LGHDT and CDR2 is YNNKEL (reference sequence). The CDR3 spells CASSRKTGYEQYF. Here the CDR3 DNA reads TGTGCCAGCAGCCGTAAGACAGGCTACGAGCAGTACTTC.

The chain recombines TRBV15 with TRBJ1-2, with 10 bases that match TRBD1. Germline CDR1 reads LNHNV; CDR2 reads YYDKDF (reference sequence). The CDR3 consists of 13 residues. Trimming at V came to 6 bases and at J to 8 bases, leaving 6 bases not matched to a gene. CDR3 loop: CATRLGTGEGYTF. Written as DNA, the CDR3 is TGTGCCACCAGACTGGGGACAGGGGAAGGCTACACCTTC.

This clonotype was observed a few times. The germline gene is not matched at one end of the junction; a read error may be the cause. The chain joins TRBV20-1 to TRBJ2-1, with 7 nucleotides matching TRBD2. This CDR3 contains 17 residues. Germline CDR1 and CDR2: DFQATT and SNEGSKA (reference sequence). CDR3 in amino acids: CSARNLAAMSSYNKQFF. CDR3 nucleotide sequence: TGCAGTGCTAGAAATCTAGCGGCCATGAGCTCCTACAATAAGCAGTTCTTC.

As for this clonotype: A much larger clone lies one base from this, so it may be a read error. The V gene is TRBV15, the J gene TRBJ1-2, with unresolved D. Germline lookup yields CDR1 LNHNV and CDR2 YYDKDF (reference sequence). The CDR3 runs to 14 residues. The CDR3: CATSPVGVAGGHTF. The CDR3 region has the DNA TGTGCCACCAGCCCAGTCGGGGTGGCGGGTGGCCACACCTTC.